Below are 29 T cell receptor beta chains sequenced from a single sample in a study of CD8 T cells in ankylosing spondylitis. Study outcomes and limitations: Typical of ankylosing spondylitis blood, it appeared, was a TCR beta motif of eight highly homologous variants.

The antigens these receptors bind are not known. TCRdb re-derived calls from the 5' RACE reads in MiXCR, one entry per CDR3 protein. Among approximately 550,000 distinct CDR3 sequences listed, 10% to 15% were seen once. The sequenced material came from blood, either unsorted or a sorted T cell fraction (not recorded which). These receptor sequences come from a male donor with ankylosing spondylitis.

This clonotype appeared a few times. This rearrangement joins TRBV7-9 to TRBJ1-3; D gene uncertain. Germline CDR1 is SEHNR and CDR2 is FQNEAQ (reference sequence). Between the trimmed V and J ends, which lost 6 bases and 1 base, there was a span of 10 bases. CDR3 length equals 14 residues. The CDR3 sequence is CASRAANSGNTIYF. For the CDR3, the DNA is TGTGCCAGCAGAGCCGCCAATTCTGGAAACACCATATATTTT.

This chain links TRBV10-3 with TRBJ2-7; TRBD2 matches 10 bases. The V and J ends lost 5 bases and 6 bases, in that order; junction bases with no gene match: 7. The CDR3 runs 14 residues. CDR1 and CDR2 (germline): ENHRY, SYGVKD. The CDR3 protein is CAISRLAGDGEQYV. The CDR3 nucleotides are TGTGCCATCAGTCGCCTAGCGGGAGACGGCGAGCAGTACGTC.

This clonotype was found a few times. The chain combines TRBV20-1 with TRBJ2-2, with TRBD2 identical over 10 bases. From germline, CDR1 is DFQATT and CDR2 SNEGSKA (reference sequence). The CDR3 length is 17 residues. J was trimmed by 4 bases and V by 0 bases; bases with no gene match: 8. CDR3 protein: CSARDWPSGSGTGELFF. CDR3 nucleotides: TGCAGTGCTAGAGATTGGCCTAGCGGGAGCGGCACCGGGGAGCTGTTTTTT.

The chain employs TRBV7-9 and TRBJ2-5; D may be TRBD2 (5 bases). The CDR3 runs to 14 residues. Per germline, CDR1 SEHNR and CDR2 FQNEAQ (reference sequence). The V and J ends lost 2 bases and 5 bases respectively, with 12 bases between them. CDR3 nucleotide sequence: TGTGCCAGCAGCTTACTCGCGTCGGGGGAGACCCAGTACTTC. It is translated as CASSLLASGETQYF.

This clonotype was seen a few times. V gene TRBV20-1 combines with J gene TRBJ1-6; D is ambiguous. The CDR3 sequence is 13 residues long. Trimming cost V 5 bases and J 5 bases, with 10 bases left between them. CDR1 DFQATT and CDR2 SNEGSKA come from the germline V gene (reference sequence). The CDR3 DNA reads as TGCAGTGCTCGGACGTACCATAATTCACCCCTCCACTTT. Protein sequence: CSARTYHNSPLHF.

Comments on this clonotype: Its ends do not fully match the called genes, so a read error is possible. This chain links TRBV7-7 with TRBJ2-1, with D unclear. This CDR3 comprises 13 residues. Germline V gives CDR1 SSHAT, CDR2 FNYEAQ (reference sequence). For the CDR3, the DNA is TGTGCCAGCAGCTTACCCGAGTCCAATCAGCAGTTCTTC. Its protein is CASSLPESNQQFF.

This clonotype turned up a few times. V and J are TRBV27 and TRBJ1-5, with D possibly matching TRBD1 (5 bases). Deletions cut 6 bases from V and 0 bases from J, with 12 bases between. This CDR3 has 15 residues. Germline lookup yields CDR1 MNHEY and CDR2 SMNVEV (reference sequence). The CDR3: CASRAGLYSNQPQHF. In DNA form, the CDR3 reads TGTGCCAGCAGGGCGGGGCTGTATAGCAATCAGCCCCAGCATTTT.

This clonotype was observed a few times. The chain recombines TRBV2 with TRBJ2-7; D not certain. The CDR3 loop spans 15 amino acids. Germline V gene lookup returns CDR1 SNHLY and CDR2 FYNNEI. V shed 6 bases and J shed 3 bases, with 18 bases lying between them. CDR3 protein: CASRADITAYYEQYF. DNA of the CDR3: TGTGCCAGCAGAGCCGACATAACTGCCTACTACGAGCAGTACTTC.

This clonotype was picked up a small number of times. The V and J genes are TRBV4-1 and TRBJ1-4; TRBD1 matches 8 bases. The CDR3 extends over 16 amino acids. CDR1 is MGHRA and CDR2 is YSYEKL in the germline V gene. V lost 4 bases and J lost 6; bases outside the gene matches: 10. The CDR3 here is CASSRRTGGGDEKLFF. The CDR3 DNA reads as TGCGCCAGCAGCCGGAGAACAGGGGGGGGGGATGAAAAACTGTTTTTT.

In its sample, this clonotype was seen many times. The CDR3 DNA reads as TGCGCCAGCAGCCAAGATAGGGGCGCAGGAGCTTTCTTT. This codes for CASSQDRGAGAFF. The chain uses TRBV4-1 and TRBJ1-1; D is possibly TRBD1 (5 bases). Germline CDR1 MGHRA, CDR2 YSYEKL. V lost 0 bases to trimming and J lost 10 bases, with 12 bases between them. This CDR3 has 13 amino acids.

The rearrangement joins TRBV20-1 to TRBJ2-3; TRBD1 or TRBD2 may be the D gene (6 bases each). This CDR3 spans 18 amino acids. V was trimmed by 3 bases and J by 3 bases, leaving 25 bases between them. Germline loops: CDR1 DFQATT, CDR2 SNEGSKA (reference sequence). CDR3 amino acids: CSASSLGAPQGGTDTQYF. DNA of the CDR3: TGCAGTGCTAGCTCCTTGGGGGCGCCTCAAGGGGGGACAGATACGCAGTATTTT.

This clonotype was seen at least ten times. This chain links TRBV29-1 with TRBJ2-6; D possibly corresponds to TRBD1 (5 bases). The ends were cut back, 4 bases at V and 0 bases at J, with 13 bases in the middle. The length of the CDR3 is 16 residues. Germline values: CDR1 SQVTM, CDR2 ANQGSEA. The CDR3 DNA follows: TGCAGCGTTGCGCAGGGTGGTGGCTCTGGGGCCAACGTCCTGACTTTC. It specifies CSVAQGGGSGANVLTF.

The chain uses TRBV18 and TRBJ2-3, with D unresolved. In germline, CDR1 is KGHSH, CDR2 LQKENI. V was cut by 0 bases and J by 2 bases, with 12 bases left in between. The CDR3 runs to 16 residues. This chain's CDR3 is CASSPPVTEYTDTQYF. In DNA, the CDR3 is TGTGCCAGCTCACCACCGGTCACTGAATACACAGATACGCAGTATTTT.

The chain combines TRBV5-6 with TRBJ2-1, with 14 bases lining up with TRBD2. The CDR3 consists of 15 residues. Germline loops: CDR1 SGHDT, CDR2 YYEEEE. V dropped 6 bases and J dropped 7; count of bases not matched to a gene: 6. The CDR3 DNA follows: TGTGCCAGCACCCCGGGACTAGCGGGAGTTAATGAGCAGTTCTTC. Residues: CASTPGLAGVNEQFF.

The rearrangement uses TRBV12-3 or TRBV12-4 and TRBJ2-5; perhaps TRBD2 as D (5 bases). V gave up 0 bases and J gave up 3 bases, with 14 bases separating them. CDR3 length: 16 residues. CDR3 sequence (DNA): TGTGCCAGCAGTTTAGCGCTCGCCCCCGGGGAAGAGACCCAGTACTTC. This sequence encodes CASSLALAPGEETQYF.

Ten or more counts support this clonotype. The CDR3 region has the DNA TGTGCCAGCAGCCAAGGGTCTTCAGTTAATGAGCAGTTCTTC. It yields the protein CASSQGSSVNEQFF. This chain connects TRBV3-1 to TRBJ2-1, with unresolved D. The CDR3 has 14 amino acids. V dropped 1 base and J dropped 7 bases, with 11 bases sitting between them. Germline CDR1 LGHDT, CDR2 YNNKEL (reference sequence).

CDR3: CSADPLAGGYEQFF. In DNA, the CDR3 is TGCAGTGCCGACCCACTAGCGGGAGGGTATGAGCAGTTCTTC. The chain couples TRBV20-1 to TRBJ2-1; 13 bases match TRBD2. This CDR3 has 14 amino acids. Germline V CDR1 and CDR2: DFQATT, SNEGSKA (reference sequence). Trimming at V came to 6 bases and at J to 8 bases, leaving 7 bases not matched to a gene.

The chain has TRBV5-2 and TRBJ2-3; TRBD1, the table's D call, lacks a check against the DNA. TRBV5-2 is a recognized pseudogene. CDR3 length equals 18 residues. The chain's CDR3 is CASGPGLTVRPSTDTQYF. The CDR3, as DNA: TGTGCCAGCGGCCCGGGCTTGACGGTCAGACCTAGCACAGATACGCAGTATTTT.

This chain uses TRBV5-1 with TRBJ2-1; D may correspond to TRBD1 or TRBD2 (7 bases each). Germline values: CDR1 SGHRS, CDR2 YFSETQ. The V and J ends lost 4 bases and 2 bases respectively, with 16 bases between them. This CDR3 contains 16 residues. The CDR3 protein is CASSPGGGSAYNEQFF. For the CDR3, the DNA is TGCGCCAGCAGCCCAGGGGGGGGATCGGCCTACAATGAGCAGTTCTTC.

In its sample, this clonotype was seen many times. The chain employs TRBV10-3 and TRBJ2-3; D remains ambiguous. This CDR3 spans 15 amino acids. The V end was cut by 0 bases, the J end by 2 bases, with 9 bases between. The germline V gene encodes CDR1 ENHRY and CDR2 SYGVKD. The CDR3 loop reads CAISESYGATDTQYF. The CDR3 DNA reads TGTGCCATCAGTGAGTCCTACGGAGCCACAGATACGCAGTATTTT.

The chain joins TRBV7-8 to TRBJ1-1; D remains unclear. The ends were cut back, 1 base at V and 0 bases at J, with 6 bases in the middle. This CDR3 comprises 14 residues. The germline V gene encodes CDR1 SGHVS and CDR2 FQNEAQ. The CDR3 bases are TGTGCCAGCAGCTTAGAGCGGGTGAACACTGAAGCTTTCTTT. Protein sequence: CASSLERVNTEAFF.

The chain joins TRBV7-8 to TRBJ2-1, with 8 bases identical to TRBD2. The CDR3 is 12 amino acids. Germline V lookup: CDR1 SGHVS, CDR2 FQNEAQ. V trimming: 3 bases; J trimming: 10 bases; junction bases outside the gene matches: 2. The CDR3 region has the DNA TGTGCCAGCAGCTTCGTAGCGGGAGAGCAGTTCTTC. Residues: CASSFVAGEQFF.

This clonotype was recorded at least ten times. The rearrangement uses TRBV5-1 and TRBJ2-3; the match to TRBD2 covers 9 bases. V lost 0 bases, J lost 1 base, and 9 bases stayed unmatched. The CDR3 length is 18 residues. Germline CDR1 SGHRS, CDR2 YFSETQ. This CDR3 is CASSLVASGDPRTDTQYF. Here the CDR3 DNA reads TGCGCCAGCAGCTTGGTCGCTAGCGGGGACCCTCGCACAGATACGCAGTATTTT.

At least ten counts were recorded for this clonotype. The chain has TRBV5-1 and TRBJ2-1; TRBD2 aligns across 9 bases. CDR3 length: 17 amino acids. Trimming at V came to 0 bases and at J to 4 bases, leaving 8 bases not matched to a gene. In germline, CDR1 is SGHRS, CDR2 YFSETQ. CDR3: CASSLGLADNIYNEQFF. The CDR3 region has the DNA TGCGCCAGCAGCTTGGGACTAGCGGATAATATATACAATGAGCAGTTCTTC.

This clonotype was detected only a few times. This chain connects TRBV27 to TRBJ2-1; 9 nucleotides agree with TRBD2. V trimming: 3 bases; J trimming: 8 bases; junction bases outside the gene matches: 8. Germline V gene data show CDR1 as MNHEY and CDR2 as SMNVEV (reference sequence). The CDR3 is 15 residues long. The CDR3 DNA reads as TGTGCCAGCAGTTTGGCGGGAGGGCCTTCGGATGAGCAGTTCTTC. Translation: CASSLAGGPSDEQFF.

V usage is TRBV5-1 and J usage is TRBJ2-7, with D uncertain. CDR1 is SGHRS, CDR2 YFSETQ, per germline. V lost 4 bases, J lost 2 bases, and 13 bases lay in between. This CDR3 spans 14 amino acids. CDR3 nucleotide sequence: TGCGCCAGCAGCCCTCAGGCGGAAGCCTACGAGCAGTACTTC. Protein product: CASSPQAEAYEQYF.

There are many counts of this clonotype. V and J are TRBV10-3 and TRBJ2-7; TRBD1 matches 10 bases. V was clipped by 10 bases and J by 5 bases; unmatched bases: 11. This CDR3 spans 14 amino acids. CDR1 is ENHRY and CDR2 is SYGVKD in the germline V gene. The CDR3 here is CATHPGTGDNEQYV. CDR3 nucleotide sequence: TGTGCCACCCACCCCGGGACAGGGGACAACGAGCAGTACGTC.

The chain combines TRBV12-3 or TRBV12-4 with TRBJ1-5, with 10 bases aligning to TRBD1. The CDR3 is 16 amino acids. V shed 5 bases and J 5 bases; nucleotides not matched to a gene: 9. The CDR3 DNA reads TGTGCCAGCAGTCCGTACGACAGGGGGCTGCATCAGCCCCAGCATTTT. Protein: CASSPYDRGLHQPQHF.

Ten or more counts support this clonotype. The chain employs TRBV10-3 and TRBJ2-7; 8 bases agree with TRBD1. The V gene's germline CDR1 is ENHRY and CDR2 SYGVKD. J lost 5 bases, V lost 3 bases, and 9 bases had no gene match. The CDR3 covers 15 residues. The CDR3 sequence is CAISDARTGRNEQYV. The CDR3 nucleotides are TGTGCCATCAGTGATGCGAGGACAGGGCGCAACGAGCAGTACGTC.